This entry lists 7 T cell receptor beta chains sequenced from one sample in a study of molecular identifiers for immune sequencing clone quantification. TCRdb ran MiXCR on the PCR reads and lists one entry per CDR3 protein. The sample lists 300,000 to 350,000 distinct CDR3 sequences, 20% to 25% occurring once. Sequencing was done on a sample of naive CD8+ T cells from blood, with Jurkat cell RNA spiked in. The subset here: FACS-sorted CD8+CD4-CCR7+CD45RA+ naive T cells. These receptors all come from a human donor in good health. Some libraries in this study had Jurkat cell RNA spiked in.

This clonotype was observed at least ten times. V gene TRBV5-6 combines with J gene TRBJ1-2, with 7 bases that match TRBD1. CDR3 size: 17 residues. V lost 4 bases and J lost 5; bases outside the gene matches: 17. Germline CDR1 reads SGHDT; CDR2 reads YYEEEE. The CDR3 loop reads CASSPPPRQGISYGYTF. The CDR3 nucleotides read TGTGCCAGCAGCCCACCTCCTCGACAGGGTATTTCGTATGGCTACACCTTC.

This clonotype was seen repeatedly, ten times or more. This chain links TRBV20-1 with TRBJ2-2; D gene ambiguous. Germline CDR1 DFQATT, CDR2 SNEGSKA (reference sequence). The length of the CDR3 is 13 residues. Trimming cost V 3 bases and J 4 bases, with 9 bases left between them. CDR3 sequence (DNA): TGCAGTGCTAGGGCGGATTCCACCGGGGAGCTGTTTTTT. Encoded protein: CSARADSTGELFF.

The rearrangement links TRBV20-1 to TRBJ2-5, with a weak D call TRBD1 (5 bases). CDR1 DFQATT and CDR2 SNEGSKA come from the germline V gene (reference sequence). V lost 5 bases and J lost 1, with 14 bases in between. The CDR3 has 14 amino acids. CDR3 region: CSAHTSGFQETQYF. The CDR3 DNA follows: TGCAGTGCTCATACCTCAGGGTTCCAAGAGACCCAGTACTTC.

This clonotype occurred many times. This rearrangement joins TRBV5-4 to TRBJ2-7; D is ambiguous. Germline CDR1 is SGHNT and CDR2 is YYREEE (reference sequence). This CDR3 is 13 amino acids long. The germline V and J ends were trimmed by 0 bases and 2 bases, with 6 bases remaining between them. The CDR3: CASSLDPPYEQYF. The CDR3 DNA reads as TGTGCCAGCAGCTTGGACCCTCCCTACGAGCAGTACTTC.

Regarding this clonotype: It may be a read error: a sequence one base away is much more abundant. CDR3 nucleotide sequence: TGCGCCAGCAGCCCAAAGACAGGGGGGCCCCTAGAGACCCAGTACTTC. Translation: CASSPKTGGPLETQYF. The chain carries TRBV5-1 and TRBJ2-5; 9 nucleotides align to TRBD1. Germline V CDR1 and CDR2: SGHRS, YFSETQ. The trim removed 4 bases at V and 4 bases at J, leaving 11 bases unmatched. The CDR3 loop spans 16 amino acids. The entire variable domain, with the rest obtained from reference TRBV5-1 and TRBJ2-5, is as follows: KAGVTQTPRYLIKTRGQQVTLSCSPISGHRSVSWYQQTPGQGLQFLFEYFSETQRNKGNFPGRFSGRQFSNSRSEMNVSTLELGDSALYLCASSPKTGGPLETQYFGPGTRLLVL.

This clonotype has ten or more counts. The V call is TRBV6-5, the J call TRBJ1-1, with 8 bases aligning to TRBD1. V was clipped by 5 bases and J by 4 bases; unmatched bases: 6. The CDR3 loop spans 14 amino acids. Germline assignment: CDR1 MNHEY and CDR2 SVGAGI. This CDR3 is CASSQQGVSTEAFF. The CDR3 coding sequence is TGTGCCAGCAGTCAACAGGGGGTGAGCACTGAAGCTTTCTTT.

Comments on this clonotype: A much larger clone is a single base away; this may be a read error. This rearrangement joins TRBV5-1 to TRBJ2-7, with TRBD2 identical over 7 bases. Germline V gene lookup returns CDR1 SGHRS and CDR2 YFSETQ. This CDR3 contains 14 residues. DNA of the CDR3: TGCGCCGGCAGCTTGGAGCCGGGGGGCTACGAGCAGTACTTC. Translation gives CAGSLEPGGYEQYF.